The 20 T cell receptor beta chains below were found in one sample sequenced in a study of blood T cell repertoires in COVID-19. The protocol was immunoSEQ multiplex PCR, while the TCRdb copy is restricted to in-frame clones and leaves out a portion. The sample has 250,000 to 350,000 clones; roughly nine tenths are singletons. The sample consisted of peripheral blood. All receptors derive from a man younger than 35 with active or convalescent COVID-19.

V is TRBV14 and J is TRBJ1-6; D is undetermined. CDR3 length equals 17 residues. Germline V gene data show CDR1 as SGHDN and CDR2 as FVKESK. V was pared by 0 bases and J by 7 bases, with 16 bases between. The CDR3 spells CASSQEGFGLHNSPLHF. The CDR3 nucleotides are TGTGCCAGCAGCCAAGAGGGTTTTGGACTTCACAATTCACCCCTCCACTTT.

This clone was seen once. The V call is TRBV5-1, the J call TRBJ2-3, with D tentatively TRBD1 (5 bases). Germline V gene data show CDR1 as SGHRS and CDR2 as YFSETQ. The length of the CDR3 is 16 residues. V gave up 0 bases and J gave up 0 bases, with 11 bases separating them. CDR3 nucleotide sequence: TGCGCCAGCAGCTTGGGGCAGGGTATGAGCACAGATACGCAGTATTTT. The encoded protein is CASSLGQGMSTDTQYF.

The V call is TRBV5-1, the J call TRBJ1-5; no clear D. Germline CDR1 is SGHRS and CDR2 is YFSETQ. Trimming removed 4 bases at V and 3 bases at J, with 11 bases between. CDR3 size: 14 residues. The chain's CDR3 is CASSVDGYNQPQHF. CDR3 in DNA: TGCGCCAGCAGCGTGGACGGGTACAATCAGCCCCAGCATTTT.

The chain employs TRBV24-1 and TRBJ2-3, with TRBD2 matching over 13 bases. Trimming at V came to 7 bases and at J to 4 bases, leaving 10 bases not matched to a gene. Germline loops: CDR1 KGHDR, CDR2 SFDVKD. There are 17 residues in the CDR3. The CDR3 sequence: CATRPGLAGAQADTQYF. The CDR3 nucleotides read TGTGCCACCAGGCCCGGACTAGCGGGGGCTCAGGCAGATACGCAGTATTTT.

There are a few counts of this clone. The chain is built from TRBV6-5 and TRBJ2-6; TRBD1 aligns across 7 bases. Trimming took 6 bases from V and 0 from J; bases not matched to a gene: 2. From germline, CDR1 is MNHEY and CDR2 SVGAGI. The CDR3 consists of 15 residues. The DNA of the CDR3 is TGTGCCAGCAGGGCAGGGGGCTCTGGGGCCAACGTCCTGACTTTC. This encodes CASRAGGSGANVLTF.

V usage is TRBV15 and J usage is TRBJ2-7; the match to TRBD2 covers 7 bases. The J segment lost 5 bases and the V segment lost 0 bases, leaving 7 bases of the junction unmatched. This CDR3 region has 15 residues. Germline V gene lookup returns CDR1 LNHNV and CDR2 YYDKDF (reference sequence). CDR3 nucleotide sequence: TGTGCCACCAGCAGAGATCAGGGAGGGGATCACGAGCAGTACTTC. It codes for CATSRDQGGDHEQYF.

The J gene is TRBJ1-2, the V gene TRBV12-3 or TRBV12-4, with D possibly matching TRBD1 (5 bases). V was clipped by 5 bases and J by 8 bases, with 9 bases between them. The CDR3 is 11 amino acids. This CDR3 reads CASSPGSGYTF. DNA for the CDR3: TGTGCCAGCAGTCCAGGGTCCGGCTACACCTTC.

This sequence joins TRBV27 and TRBJ2-6, with D possibly TRBD2 on 7 matching bases. Germline V gene lookup returns CDR1 MNHEY and CDR2 SMNVEV (reference sequence). V shed 6 bases and J shed 0 bases, with 21 bases lying between them. The CDR3 has 19 residues. The CDR3 DNA sequence: TGTGCCAGCAGGGGGTCTTGGGGGGGCTCAAGCTCTGGGGCCAACGTCCTGACTTTC. It translates to CASRGSWGGSSSGANVLTF.

The chain carries TRBV5-4 and TRBJ1-2; no reliable D call. From germline, CDR1 is SGHNT and CDR2 YYREEE (reference sequence). Deletions cut 1 base from V and 6 bases from J, with 16 bases between. The CDR3 length is 15 residues. The CDR3 DNA sequence: TGTGCCAGCAGCTTGTGGGCGGCGTCGGGGAATGGCTACACCTTC. This translates into CASSLWAASGNGYTF. Together with reference TRBV5-4 and TRBJ1-2, the CDR3 gives the full variable domain: ETGVTQSPTHLIKTRGQQVTLRCSSQSGHNTVSWYQQALGQGPQFIFQYYREEENGRGNFPPRFSGLQFPNYSSELNVNALELDDSALYLCASSLWAASGNGYTFGSGTRLTVV.

The J gene is TRBJ2-7, the V gene TRBV7-8; D is unclear. The CDR3 covers 12 residues. Germline CDR1 reads SGHVS; CDR2 reads FQNEAQ. V was clipped by 4 bases and J by 3 bases, with 7 bases between them. CDR3 loop: CASSSLIYEQYF. CDR3 bases: TGTGCCAGCAGCTCCCTAATCTACGAGCAGTACTTC.

The chain has TRBV28 and TRBJ2-7; possible D gene TRBD2, 5 bases. The germline V gene encodes CDR1 MDHEN and CDR2 SYDVKM. The CDR3 contains 14 residues. V was shortened by 5 bases and J by 2 bases, with 13 bases between the two germline ends. The DNA for the CDR3 is TGTGCCAGCAGTGCAAGTGGGGAGACCTACGAGCAGTACTTC. Its protein product is CASSASGETYEQYF.

The V call is TRBV5-1, the J call TRBJ2-2; 7 bases are a match to TRBD2. The germline gives CDR1 SGHRS, CDR2 YFSETQ. With 0 bases clipped from V and 10 bases from J, the junction kept 12 bases outside the gene matches. This CDR3 is built from 16 residues. The DNA of the CDR3 is TGCGCCAGCAGCTTGGCGGCAGCGGGAACCCTAGAGGAGCTGTTTTTT. Residues: CASSLAAAGTLEELFF.

This clone was observed once. V and J are TRBV3-1 (or the pseudogene TRBV3-2) and TRBJ2-4, with TRBD1 matching over 7 bases. Losses at the gene ends were 0 bases for V and 8 bases for J; bases not matched to a gene: 7. The germline gives CDR1 LGHDT, CDR2 YNNKEL (reference sequence). The CDR3 is made up of 15 amino acids. CDR3 amino acids: CASSQDLTGKYIQYF. In nucleotides, the CDR3 is TGTGCCAGCAGCCAAGACCTGACAGGGAAATACATTCAGTACTTC.

CDR3 residues: CASSPLTGEGYEQYF. The CDR3, as DNA: TGTGCCAGCTCACCACTAACAGGGGAAGGGTACGAGCAGTACTTC. The chain couples TRBV18 to TRBJ2-7, with 7 bases fitting TRBD1. Looked up from germline, CDR1 is KGHSH and CDR2 is LQKENI. The CDR3 contains 15 residues. Germline trimming cut 1 base from V and 4 bases from J; bases unmatched to any gene: 7.

V gene TRBV3-1 (or the pseudogene TRBV3-2) combines with J gene TRBJ2-7; tentatively, D is TRBD1 (6 bases). The CDR3 covers 15 residues. CDR1 and CDR2 from the germline V gene are LGHDT and YNNKEL (reference sequence). V dropped 1 base and J dropped 3 bases, with 13 bases sitting between them. The CDR3 reads CASSQGVGQYYEQYF. In nucleotides, the CDR3 is TGTGCCAGCAGCCAAGGAGTCGGACAGTACTACGAGCAGTACTTC.

This rearrangement joins TRBV14 to TRBJ1-3, with unresolved D. Germline CDR1 reads SGHDN; CDR2 reads FVKESK. Trimming removed 6 bases at V and 0 bases at J, with 9 bases between. There are 14 residues in the CDR3. CDR3 sequence (DNA): TGTGCCAGCAGTCCCACCGGCTCTGGAAACACCATATATTTT. This encodes CASSPTGSGNTIYF.

V and J are TRBV3-1 (or the pseudogene TRBV3-2) and TRBJ2-7, with 7 bases matching TRBD2. The J segment lost 4 bases and the V segment lost 4 bases, leaving 7 bases of the junction unmatched. Germline assignment: CDR1 LGHDT and CDR2 YNNKEL (reference sequence). The CDR3 has 14 amino acids. CDR3 sequence: CASSPSLAEYEQYF. In DNA form, the CDR3 reads TGTGCCAGCAGCCCCAGCCTAGCGGAGTACGAGCAGTACTTC.

A word on this clone: The sample contains more than one DNA sequence encoding this CDR3. V gene TRBV5-1 combines with J gene TRBJ2-2; D not certain. CDR1 and CDR2 from the germline V gene are SGHRS and YFSETQ. The CDR3 extends over 15 amino acids. The V end was cut by 3 bases, the J end by 2 bases, with 11 bases between. CDR3 nucleotide sequence: TGCGCCAGCAGCTGGCGTCAGGCAAACACCGGGGAGCTGTTTTTT. Protein sequence: CASSWRQANTGELFF.

This clone was seen just once. This chain uses TRBV15 with TRBJ1-5, with D maybe TRBD1 (6 bases). CDR3 length: 13 residues. CDR1 is LNHNV, CDR2 YYDKDF, per germline (reference sequence). Trimming removed 9 bases from V and 2 bases from J, with 11 bases in between. In DNA, the CDR3 is TGTGCCACGGGGGCTACCGGCAATCAGCCCCAGCATTTT. Its translation: CATGATGNQPQHF. The whole variable domain, remainder taken from reference TRBV15 and TRBJ1-5, is DAMVIQNPRYQVTQFGKPVTLSCSQTLNHNVMYWYQQKSSQAPKLLFHYYDKDFNNEADTPDNFQSRRPNTSFCFLDIRSPGLGDTAMYLCATGATGNQPQHFGDGTRLSIL.

The rearrangement uses TRBV19 and TRBJ2-5, with TRBD1 identical over 8 bases. Per the germline V gene, CDR1 is LNHDA and CDR2 is SQIVND (reference sequence). The CDR3 runs to 15 residues. V shed 6 bases, J shed 10 bases, and the junction held 16 bases outside the gene matches. The CDR3 sequence: CASSPILTGVVGQYF. The CDR3, as DNA: TGTGCCAGTAGCCCAATCTTGACAGGGGTTGTTGGCCAGTACTTC.